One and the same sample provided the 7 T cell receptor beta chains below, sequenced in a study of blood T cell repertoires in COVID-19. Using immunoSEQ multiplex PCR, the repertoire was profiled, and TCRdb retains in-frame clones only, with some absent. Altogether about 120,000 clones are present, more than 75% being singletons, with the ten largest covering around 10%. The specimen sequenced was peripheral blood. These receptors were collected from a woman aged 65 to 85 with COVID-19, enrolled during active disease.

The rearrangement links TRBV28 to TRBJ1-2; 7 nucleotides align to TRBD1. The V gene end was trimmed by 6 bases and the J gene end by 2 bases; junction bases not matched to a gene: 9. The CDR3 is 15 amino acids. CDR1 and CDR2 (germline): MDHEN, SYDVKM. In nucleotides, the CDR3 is TGTGCCAGCAGCCAACTACAGGGGCCCAACTATGGCTACACCTTC. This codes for CASSQLQGPNYGYTF.

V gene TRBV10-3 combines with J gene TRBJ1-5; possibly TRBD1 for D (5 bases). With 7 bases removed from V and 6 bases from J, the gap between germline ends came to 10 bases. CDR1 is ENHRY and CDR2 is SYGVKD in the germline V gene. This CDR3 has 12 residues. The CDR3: CAINGGGQPQHF. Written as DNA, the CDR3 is TGTGCCATCAACGGGGGGGGTCAGCCCCAGCATTTT.

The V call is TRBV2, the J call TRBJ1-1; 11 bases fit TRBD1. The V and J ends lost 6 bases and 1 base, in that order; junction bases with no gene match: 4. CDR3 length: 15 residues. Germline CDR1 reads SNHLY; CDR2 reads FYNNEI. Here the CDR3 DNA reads TGTGCCAGCAGGGTGGACAGGGGGCGGAACACTGAAGCTTTCTTT. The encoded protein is CASRVDRGRNTEAFF.

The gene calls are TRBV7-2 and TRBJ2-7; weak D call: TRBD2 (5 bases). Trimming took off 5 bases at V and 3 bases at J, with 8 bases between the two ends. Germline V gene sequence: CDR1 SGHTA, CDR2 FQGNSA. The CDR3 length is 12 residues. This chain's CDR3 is CASSPGSYEQYF. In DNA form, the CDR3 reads TGTGCCAGCAGCCCTGGGAGCTACGAGCAGTACTTC.

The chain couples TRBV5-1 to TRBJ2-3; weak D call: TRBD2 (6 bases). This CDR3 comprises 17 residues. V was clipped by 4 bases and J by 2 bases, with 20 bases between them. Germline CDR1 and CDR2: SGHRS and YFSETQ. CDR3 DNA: TGCGCCAGCAGCGCCTACTTGGGACTCCCAGACACAGATACGCAGTATTTT. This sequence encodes CASSAYLGLPDTDTQYF.

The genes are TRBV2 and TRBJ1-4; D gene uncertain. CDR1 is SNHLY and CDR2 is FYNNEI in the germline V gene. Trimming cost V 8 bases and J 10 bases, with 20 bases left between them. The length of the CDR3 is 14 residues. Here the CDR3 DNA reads TGTGCCAGCGGAACCACGGGAACTGGCCGAAAACTGTTTTTT. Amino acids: CASGTTGTGRKLFF.

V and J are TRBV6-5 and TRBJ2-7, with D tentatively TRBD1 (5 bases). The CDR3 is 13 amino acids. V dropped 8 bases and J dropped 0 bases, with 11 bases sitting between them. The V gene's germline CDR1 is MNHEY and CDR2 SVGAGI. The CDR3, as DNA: TGTGCCAGCGGCTCAGGGATCTCCTACGAGCAGTACTTC. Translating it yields CASGSGISYEQYF.